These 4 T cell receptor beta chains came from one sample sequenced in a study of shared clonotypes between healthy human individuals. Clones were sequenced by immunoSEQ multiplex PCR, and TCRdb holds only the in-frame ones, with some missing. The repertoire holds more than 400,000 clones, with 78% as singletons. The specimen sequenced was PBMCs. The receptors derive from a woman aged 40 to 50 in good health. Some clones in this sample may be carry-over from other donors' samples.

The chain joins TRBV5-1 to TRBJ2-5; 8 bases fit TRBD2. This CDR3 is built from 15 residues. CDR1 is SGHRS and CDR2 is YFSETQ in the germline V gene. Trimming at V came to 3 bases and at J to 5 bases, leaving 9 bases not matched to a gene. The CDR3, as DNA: TGCGCCAGCAGCTGGGGGGGTACTAGCGGTGAGACCCAGTACTTC. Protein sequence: CASSWGGTSGETQYF.

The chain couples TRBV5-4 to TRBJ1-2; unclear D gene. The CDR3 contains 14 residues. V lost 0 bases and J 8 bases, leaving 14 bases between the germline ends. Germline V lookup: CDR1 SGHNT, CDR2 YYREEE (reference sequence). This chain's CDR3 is CASSLAALLGGYTF. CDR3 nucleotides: TGTGCCAGCAGCTTGGCTGCCCTCTTAGGGGGCTACACCTTC.

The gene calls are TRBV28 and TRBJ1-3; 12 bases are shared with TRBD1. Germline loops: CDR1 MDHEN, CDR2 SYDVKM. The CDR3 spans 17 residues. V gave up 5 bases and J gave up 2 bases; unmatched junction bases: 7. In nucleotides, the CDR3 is TGTGCCAGCAGTAATCCCGGGACAGGGGGCCCTGGAAACACCATATATTTT. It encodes CASSNPGTGGPGNTIYF. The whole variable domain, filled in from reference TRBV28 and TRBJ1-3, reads DVKVTQSSRYLVKRTGEKVFLECVQDMDHENMFWYRQDPGLGLRLIYFSYDVKMKEKGDIPEGYSVSREKKERFSLILESASTNQTSMYLCASSNPGTGGPGNTIYFGEGSWLTVV.

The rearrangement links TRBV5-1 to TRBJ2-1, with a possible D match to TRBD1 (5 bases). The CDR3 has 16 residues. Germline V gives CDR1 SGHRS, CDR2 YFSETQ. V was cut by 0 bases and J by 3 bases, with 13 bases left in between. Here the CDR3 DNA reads TGCGCCAGCAGCTTGGACCAAGGGGAACTCTACAATGAGCAGTTCTTC. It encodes CASSLDQGELYNEQFF.